Listed below are T cell receptor beta chains from one sample, sequenced in a study of Ad26.COV2.S vaccination and SARS-CoV-2 variants. TCRdb's table, derived via immunoSEQ multiplex PCR, lists solely in-frame clones and lacks some. The data contain about 350,000 clones, about 92% of them singletons. The sequenced sample was peripheral blood, obtained after recovery from COVID-19. These receptors all stem from a human donor who had recovered from COVID-19. CDR3s include the opening cysteine and the closing phenylalanine or tryptophan. D genes are given only for firm matches.

V	J	D	CDR3	DNA
TRBV7-8	TRBJ2-7	-	CASSEGTYEQYF	TGTGCCAGCAGCGAAGGAACCTACGAGCAGTACTTC
TRBV5-6	TRBJ1-1	-	CASSLVSTEAFF	TGTGCCAGCAGCCTCGTGTCAACTGAAGCTTTCTTT
TRBV3-1/TRBV3-2	TRBJ1-2	-	CASTLLGSGGYTF	TGTGCCAGCACCCTTCTAGGCTCGGGCGGCTACACCTTC
TRBV10-2	TRBJ1-1	-	CASRGGVDNAEAFF	TGCGCCAGCCGGGGGGGGGTAGATAATGCTGAAGCTTTCTTT
TRBV2	TRBJ2-7	-	CASSRIPQGTLSYEQYF	TGTGCCAGCAGCCGAATCCCGCAGGGAACTCTCTCCTACGAGCAGTACTTC
TRBV11-3	TRBJ2-3	-	CASSLRHNTQYF	TGTGCCAGCAGCTTAAGGCACAATACGCAGTATTTT
TRBV6-4	TRBJ1-5	-	CASKVEVPDLINQPQHF	TGTGCCAGCAAGGTCGAGGTCCCCGATCTAATCAATCAGCCCCAGCATTTT
TRBV7-9	TRBJ1-1	-	CASSLAQGNTEAFF	TGTGCCAGCAGCTTAGCACAGGGTAACACTGAAGCTTTCTTT
TRBV18	TRBJ2-7	-	CASSPRQGYYEQYF	TGTGCCAGCTCACCACGCCAGGGATACTACGAGCAGTACTTC
TRBV7-9	TRBJ2-5	-	CASSWSRASRETQYF	TGTGCCAGCAGCTGGAGCAGAGCGAGTAGAGAGACCCAGTACTTC
TRBV10-3	TRBJ2-3	-	CATAGQSTDTQYF	TGTGCCACCGCGGGACAGAGCACAGATACGCAGTATTTT
TRBV6-5	TRBJ2-5	-	CASSYRPYRETQYF	TGTGCCAGCAGTTACCGCCCGTACCGAGAGACCCAGTACTTC
TRBV7-9	TRBJ1-2	TRBD1	CASSSASNRDRVNGYTF	TGTGCCAGCAGCAGTGCCTCCAACCGGGACAGGGTGAATGGCTACACCTTC
TRBV5-4	TRBJ2-7	TRBD2	CASSPSSGGPSSYEQYF	TGTGCCAGCAGCCCCTCTAGCGGGGGTCCATCTTCCTACGAGCAGTACTTC
TRBV5-6	TRBJ1-4	-	CASSLLGKGEEKLFF	TGTGCCAGCAGCTTGTTGGGGAAGGGGGAAGAAAAACTGTTTTTT
TRBV4-3	TRBJ1-1	-	CASSLAGSTEAFF	TGCGCCAGCAGCCTGGCAGGGTCCACTGAAGCTTTCTTT
TRBV27	TRBJ1-1	TRBD1	CASSLLGTEHTEAFF	TGTGCCAGCAGTTTATTGGGGACAGAGCACACTGAAGCTTTCTTT
TRBV9	TRBJ1-6	-	CASSALDSNNSPLHF	TGTGCCAGCAGCGCCTTGGACAGTAATAATTCACCCCTCCACTTT
TRBV9	TRBJ2-7	TRBD2	CASSTGTSGGADEQYF	TGTGCCAGCAGTACCGGGACTAGCGGGGGGGCCGACGAGCAGTACTTC
TRBV19	TRBJ2-7	-	CASSAGWAYEQYF	TGTGCCAGTAGCGCTGGGTGGGCCTACGAGCAGTACTTC
TRBV10-1	TRBJ2-1	-	CASSPSDTRSYNEQFF	TGCGCCAGCAGCCCCTCGGACACACGCTCCTACAATGAGCAGTTCTTC
TRBV10-2	TRBJ2-2	-	CATRGPENTGELFF	TGCGCCACCAGGGGACCCGAGAACACCGGGGAGCTGTTTTTT
TRBV30	TRBJ2-2	-	CAWSEGGGELFF	TGTGCCTGGAGTGAGGGGGGCGGGGAGCTGTTTTTT
TRBV4-2	TRBJ1-2	-	CASRAPGGNGYTF	TGTGCCAGCAGAGCTCCGGGGGGGAATGGCTACACCTTC
TRBV19	TRBJ2-5	TRBD1	CASSPRGLAFMDQETQYF	TGTGCCAGTAGTCCCAGGGGGTTGGCATTTATGGACCAAGAGACCCAGTACTTC
TRBV19	TRBJ1-1	-	CASSTVGAFEAFF	TGTGCCAGTAGTACCGTTGGGGCGTTTGAAGCTTTCTTT